The rows below give T cell receptor beta chains drawn from one sample of a study of OX40 agonist ivuxolimab in advanced cancers. Produced via immunoSEQ multiplex PCR; TCRdb's table is partial and in-frame only. The sample holds tens of thousands of clones, over 80% seen once. Sequencing was performed on CD4+ or CD8+ T cells sorted from blood, taken in a trial of the OX40 agonist ivuxolimab. The receptor set was obtained from an adult with an advanced solid tumor such as melanoma, head and neck, liver or kidney cancer. Both conserved end residues are part of each CDR3. A D gene is named only where the DNA matches it firmly. Clone size is not always given. Where it is, it says once, few, many or a class for expanded clones.

clone_size	j_call	d_call	v_call	cdr3_aa	cdr3_nt
NA	TRBJ2-7	TRBD1	TRBV5-1	CASSLGDRGPYEQYF	TGCGCCAGCAGCTTGGGAGACAGGGGACCCTACGAGCAGTACTTC
NA	TRBJ2-1	TRBD2	TRBV7-6	CASSLRQGGGRVVYNEQFF	TGTGCCAGCAGCTTACGGCAGGGCGGCGGGAGGGTCGTCTACAATGAGCAGTTCTTC
once	TRBJ1-5	NA	TRBV5-1	CASSPGSDQPQHF	TGCGCCAGCAGCCCTGGGAGTGATCAGCCCCAGCATTTT
NA	TRBJ2-7	TRBD2	TRBV19	CASSMAGTSGRHEQYF	TGTGCCAGTAGTATGGCCGGGACTAGCGGGAGACACGAGCAGTACTTC
NA	TRBJ1-4	NA	TRBV30	CAWTPRPDGELFF	TGTGCCTGGACCCCTCGGCCTGATGGAGAACTGTTTTTT
once	TRBJ2-1	TRBD2	TRBV4-2	CASSLASGTYNEQFF	TGTGCCAGCAGCCTGGCTAGCGGGACTTACAATGAGCAGTTCTTC
once	TRBJ1-2	NA	TRBV5-1	CASSPAGGSGYGYTF	TGCGCCAGCAGCCCCGCGGGAGGGTCCGGCTATGGCTACACCTTC
NA	TRBJ2-1	NA	TRBV29-1	CSGGLGSYNEQFF	TGCAGCGGCGGACTTGGCTCCTACAATGAGCAGTTCTTC
NA	TRBJ1-5	TRBD1	TRBV5-6	CASTIRTGGNQPQHF	TGTGCCAGCACCATTCGGACAGGGGGCAATCAGCCCCAGCATTTT
NA	TRBJ1-1	NA	TRBV5-1	CASSLDGRGANTEAFF	TGCGCCAGCAGCTTGGACGGGCGGGGGGCGAACACTGAAGCTTTCTTT
NA	TRBJ2-7	TRBD2	TRBV11-3	CASSSWGGTYEQYF	TGTGCCAGCAGCTCTTGGGGGGGGACCTACGAGCAGTACTTC
NA	TRBJ2-1	NA	TRBV7-3	CASSLTGLGRVGEQFF	TGTGCCAGCAGCCTGACTGGCCTGGGAAGGGTAGGGGAGCAGTTCTTC
NA	TRBJ2-5	NA	TRBV2	CARSAPGPGAQYF	TGTGCCAGATCTGCTCCGGGGCCAGGAGCCCAGTACTTC
NA	TRBJ2-3	TRBD1	TRBV6-6	CASSYIGTALDTQYF	TGTGCCAGCAGTTACATCGGGACAGCTTTAGATACGCAGTATTTT
NA	TRBJ1-4	NA	TRBV19	CASSIGGWPGEKLFF	TGTGCCAGTAGTATAGGGGGTTGGCCCGGCGAAAAACTGTTTTTT
NA	TRBJ2-5	NA	TRBV5-1	CASSLVGGQETQYF	TGCGCCAGCAGCTTGGTGGGGGGTCAAGAGACCCAGTACTTC
NA	TRBJ2-1	TRBD2	TRBV9	CASSVDASGSIDEQFF	TGTGCCAGCAGCGTAGATGCTAGCGGGAGCATTGATGAGCAGTTCTTC
NA	TRBJ2-7	NA	TRBV28	CASSSPGQSLREQYF	TGTGCCAGCAGTTCCCCCGGACAGTCTCTACGGGAGCAGTACTTC
NA	TRBJ1-2	NA	TRBV5-5	CASSFVEGTYGYTF	TGTGCCAGCAGCTTCGTAGAGGGGACCTATGGCTACACCTTC
NA	TRBJ2-7	NA	TRBV12-5	CASGSRPLMEEQYF	TGTGCTAGTGGTTCTCGGCCCCTTATGGAGGAGCAGTACTTC
NA	TRBJ2-2	NA	TRBV5-1	CASSSDGGAGELFF	TGCGCCAGCAGCTCTGACGGGGGAGCCGGGGAGCTGTTTTTT
NA	TRBJ2-2	NA	TRBV19	CASSIGLVGTGELFF	TGTGCCAGTAGTATTGGGCTAGTCGGCACCGGGGAGCTGTTTTTT
NA	TRBJ2-2	TRBD1	TRBV7-9	CASSLGDRVAGELFF	TGTGCCAGCAGCTTAGGGGACAGGGTGGCCGGGGAGCTGTTTTTT
NA	TRBJ2-3	TRBD2	TRBV6-1	CASSVSGGDTDTQYF	TGTGCCAGCAGTGTTAGCGGGGGGGATACAGATACGCAGTATTTT
NA	TRBJ2-3	TRBD2	TRBV5-1	CASSLVLADTDTQYF	TGCGCCAGCAGCTTGGTGCTAGCGGACACAGATACGCAGTATTTT
NA	TRBJ1-5	NA	TRBV5-1	CASSLESPSNQPQHF	TGCGCCAGCAGCTTGGAGTCACCTAGCAATCAGCCCCAGCATTTT
NA	TRBJ2-1	TRBD2	TRBV2	CASSEVGLAEGNEQFF	TGTGCCAGCAGTGAAGTTGGGCTAGCGGAGGGGAATGAGCAGTTCTTC
NA	TRBJ1-5	TRBD1	TRBV18	CASSPGQGGNQPQHF	TGTGCCAGCTCACCCGGACAGGGAGGCAATCAGCCCCAGCATTTT
NA	TRBJ1-2	NA	TRBV2	CASSVDRYGYTF	TGTGCCAGCAGCGTGGACCGCTATGGCTACACCTTC
NA	TRBJ2-5	TRBD1	TRBV6-1	CASSADRGNVLSRDQYF	TGTGCCAGCAGTGCGGACAGGGGTAACGTATTATCGAGGGACCAGTACTTC
NA	TRBJ1-3	TRBD1	TRBV7-2	CASSWTGRSSGNTIYF	TGTGCCAGCAGCTGGACAGGGCGCTCCTCTGGAAACACCATATATTTT
once	TRBJ2-2	NA	TRBV11-3	CASSLATGELFF	TGTGCCAGCAGCTTAGCTACCGGGGAGCTGTTTTTT
NA	TRBJ2-5	NA	TRBV15	CATSRVQQETQYF	TGTGCCACCAGCAGAGTTCAGCAAGAGACCCAGTACTTC
NA	TRBJ2-7	NA	TRBV29-1	CSVSLGGVDEQYF	TGCAGCGTTTCTCTGGGGGGCGTCGACGAGCAGTACTTC
NA	TRBJ2-1	NA	TRBV5-5	CASSRDPRVGGRSVYNEQFF	TGTGCCAGCAGCCGCGACCCCAGGGTTGGTGGGAGGAGTGTTTACAATGAGCAGTTCTTC
NA	TRBJ2-3	TRBD2	TRBV7-9	CASTPTTSGTKDTQYF	TGTGCCAGCACCCCTACTACTAGCGGAACCAAAGATACGCAGTATTTT
once	TRBJ2-6	NA	TRBV19	CASTITRNSGANVLTF	TGTGCCAGTACCATAACTCGGAACTCTGGGGCCAACGTCCTGACTTTC
NA	TRBJ2-3	NA	TRBV9	CASGRRYTDTQYF	TGTGCCAGCGGAAGGAGATACACAGATACGCAGTATTTT
NA	TRBJ1-1	NA	TRBV19	CASSTVALAFF	TGTGCCAGTAGTACCGTCGCCCTGGCTTTCTTT
NA	TRBJ2-7	TRBD2	TRBV6-6	CASSTTSGMGEQYF	TGTGCCAGCAGTACGACTAGCGGGATGGGGGAGCAGTACTTC
few	TRBJ2-3	NA	TRBV27	CASSFAYTDTQYF	TGTGCCAGCAGTTTCGCGTACACAGATACGCAGTATTTT
NA	TRBJ1-3	NA	TRBV29-1	CSVESGDGNTIYF	TGCAGCGTTGAGTCAGGGGACGGAAACACCATATATTTT
NA	TRBJ2-3	NA	TRBV7-9	CASSLAGVGTDTQYF	TGTGCCAGCAGCTTAGCTGGCGTCGGCACAGATACGCAGTATTTT
NA	TRBJ1-2	NA	TRBV5-1	CASSLAARSNYGYTF	TGCGCCAGCAGCTTGGCCGCGAGATCTAACTATGGCTACACCTTC
NA	TRBJ2-7	NA	TRBV5-1	CASSLGLVSAYEQYF	TGCGCCAGCAGCTTGGGCCTAGTCTCCGCCTACGAGCAGTACTTC